This T cell receptor beta chain was found in a study of cytomegalovirus exposure and HLA in healthy donors. Researchers ran the PCR with 60 Vbeta and 13 Jbeta primers. TCRdb's table, derived via immunoSEQ multiplex PCR, lists solely in-frame clones and lacks some. The data show 80,000 to 90,000 clones, with more than 65% seen just once and 2.7% held by the top ten. What was sequenced was PBMCs. This clonotype was obtained from a man aged 25 to 40 in good health and CMV-seronegative.

The CDR3: CASSFKGSTLGSGANVLTF. Here the CDR3 DNA reads TGTGCCAGCAGCTTCAAGGGGTCGACCCTCGGGTCTGGGGCCAACGTCCTGACTTTC. The V and J genes are TRBV7-8 and TRBJ2-6; D might be TRBD1 (5 bases). In germline, CDR1 is SGHVS, CDR2 FQNEAQ. The CDR3 is 19 amino acids. V was trimmed by 3 bases and J by 1 base, leaving 19 bases between them.